This T cell receptor beta chain was captured in a study of blood T cell repertoires in COVID-19. Overall study: T cells, B-cell-depleted T cells, or PBMCs supplied cDNA or gDNA.

Residents of under 25 US areas, aged roughly 18 to 89 years, made up the participants. The germline V gene encodes CDR1 SQVTM and CDR2 ANQGSEA. V lost 4 bases and J lost 4, with 10 bases in between. The length of the CDR3 is 12 residues. Original analysis: Amplification of reference gene primers provided the estimated nucleated cell counts. This table comes from immunoSEQ multiplex PCR, and its TCRdb copy is limited to in-frame clones, with some not included. V, J and clone size are taken as reported in that table, and D and trimming were inferred from the DNA itself. This table has 300,000 to 350,000 clones, around 90% appearing once.

Material: PBMCs or T cells enriched from blood (not recorded which). The genes are TRBV29-1 and TRBJ1-1; D ambiguous. The receptor was derived from a man younger than 40 who had recovered from COVID-19. The CDR3 bases are TGCAGCGTTGGAATCAGAGGCACTGAAGCTTTCTTT. It codes for CSVGIRGTEAFF.